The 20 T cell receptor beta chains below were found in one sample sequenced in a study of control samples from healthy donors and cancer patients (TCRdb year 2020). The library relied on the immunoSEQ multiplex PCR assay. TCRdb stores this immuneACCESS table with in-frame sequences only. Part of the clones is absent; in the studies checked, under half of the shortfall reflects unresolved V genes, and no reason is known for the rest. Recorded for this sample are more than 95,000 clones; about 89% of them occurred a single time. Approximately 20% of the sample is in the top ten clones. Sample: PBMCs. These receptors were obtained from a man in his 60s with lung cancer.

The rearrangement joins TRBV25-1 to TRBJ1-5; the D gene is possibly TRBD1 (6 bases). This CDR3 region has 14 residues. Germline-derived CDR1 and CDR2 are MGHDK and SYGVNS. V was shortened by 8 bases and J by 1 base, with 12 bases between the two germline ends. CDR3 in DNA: TGTGCCAGCGGGACACACGAGAGCAATCAGCCCCAGCATTTT. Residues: CASGTHESNQPQHF.

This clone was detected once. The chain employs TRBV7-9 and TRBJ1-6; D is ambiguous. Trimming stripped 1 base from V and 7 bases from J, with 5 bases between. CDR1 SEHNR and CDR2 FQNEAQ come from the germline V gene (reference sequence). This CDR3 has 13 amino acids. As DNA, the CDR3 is TGTGCCAGCAGCTTAGGCGCCAATTCACCCCTCCACTTT. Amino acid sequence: CASSLGANSPLHF. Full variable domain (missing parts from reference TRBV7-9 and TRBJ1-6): DTGVSQNPRHKITKRGQNVTFRCDPISEHNRLYWYRQTLGQGPEFLTYFQNEAQLEKSRLLSDRFSAERPKGSFSTLEIQRTEQGDSAMYLCASSLGANSPLHFGNGTRLTVT.

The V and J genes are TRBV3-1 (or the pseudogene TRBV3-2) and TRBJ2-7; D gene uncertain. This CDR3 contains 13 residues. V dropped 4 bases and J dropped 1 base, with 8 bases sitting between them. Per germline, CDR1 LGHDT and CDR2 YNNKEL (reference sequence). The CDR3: CASSLSNSYEQYV. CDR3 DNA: TGTGCCAGCAGCCTCAGTAATTCCTACGAGCAGTACGTC.

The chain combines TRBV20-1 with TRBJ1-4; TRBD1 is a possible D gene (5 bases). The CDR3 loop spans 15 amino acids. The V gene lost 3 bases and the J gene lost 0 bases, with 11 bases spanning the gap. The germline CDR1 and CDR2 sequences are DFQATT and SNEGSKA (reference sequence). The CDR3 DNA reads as TGCAGTGCTAGTCTAACAGGATCAACTAATGAAAAACTGTTTTTT. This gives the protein CSASLTGSTNEKLFF.

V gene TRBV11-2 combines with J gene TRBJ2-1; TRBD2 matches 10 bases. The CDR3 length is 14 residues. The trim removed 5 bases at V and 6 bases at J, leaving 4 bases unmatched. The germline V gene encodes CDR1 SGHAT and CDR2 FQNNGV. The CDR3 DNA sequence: TGTGCCAGCAGCCTCGGGACTAGCGTCAATGAGCAGTTCTTC. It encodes CASSLGTSVNEQFF.

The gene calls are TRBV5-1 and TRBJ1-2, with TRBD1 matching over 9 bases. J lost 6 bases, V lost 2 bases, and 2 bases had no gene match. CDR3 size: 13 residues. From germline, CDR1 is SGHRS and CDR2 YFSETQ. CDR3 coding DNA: TGCGCCAGCAGCTTAAGGACAGGGGATGGCTACACCTTC. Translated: CASSLRTGDGYTF.

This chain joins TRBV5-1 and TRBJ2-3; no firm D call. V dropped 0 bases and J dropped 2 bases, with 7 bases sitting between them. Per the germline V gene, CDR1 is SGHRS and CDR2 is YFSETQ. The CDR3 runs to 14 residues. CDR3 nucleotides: TGCGCCAGCAGCTTGGGTCTAGACACAGATACGCAGTATTTT. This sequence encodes CASSLGLDTDTQYF.

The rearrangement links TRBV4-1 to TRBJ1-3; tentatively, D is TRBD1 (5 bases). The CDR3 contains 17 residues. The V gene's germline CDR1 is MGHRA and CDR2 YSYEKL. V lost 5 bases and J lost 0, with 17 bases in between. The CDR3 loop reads CASSSRQTEGSGNTIYF. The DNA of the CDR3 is TGCGCCAGCAGCTCCCGACAGACAGAGGGCTCTGGAAACACCATATATTTT.

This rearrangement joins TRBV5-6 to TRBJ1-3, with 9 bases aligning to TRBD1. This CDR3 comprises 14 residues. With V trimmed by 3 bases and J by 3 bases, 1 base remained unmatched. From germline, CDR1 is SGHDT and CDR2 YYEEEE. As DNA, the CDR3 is TGTGCCAGCAGCTCGGGACAGGGTGGAAACACCATATATTTT. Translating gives CASSSGQGGNTIYF.

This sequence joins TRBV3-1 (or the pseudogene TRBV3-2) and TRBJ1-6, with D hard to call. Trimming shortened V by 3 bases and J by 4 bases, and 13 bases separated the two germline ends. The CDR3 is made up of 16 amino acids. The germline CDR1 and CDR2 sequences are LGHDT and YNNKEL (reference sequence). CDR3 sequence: CASSQATMGYNSPLHF. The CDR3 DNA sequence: TGTGCCAGCAGCCAGGCTACAATGGGATATAATTCACCCCTCCACTTT.

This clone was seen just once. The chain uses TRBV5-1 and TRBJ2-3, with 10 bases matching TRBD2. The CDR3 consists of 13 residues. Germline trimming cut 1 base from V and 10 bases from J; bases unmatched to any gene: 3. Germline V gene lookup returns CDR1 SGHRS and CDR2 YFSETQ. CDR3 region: CASSLTSGAAQYF. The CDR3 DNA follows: TGCGCCAGCAGCTTGACTAGCGGGGCAGCGCAGTATTTT. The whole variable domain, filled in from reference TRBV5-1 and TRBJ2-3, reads KAGVTQTPRYLIKTRGQQVTLSCSPISGHRSVSWYQQTPGQGLQFLFEYFSETQRNKGNFPGRFSGRQFSNSRSEMNVSTLELGDSALYLCASSLTSGAAQYFGPGTRLTVL.

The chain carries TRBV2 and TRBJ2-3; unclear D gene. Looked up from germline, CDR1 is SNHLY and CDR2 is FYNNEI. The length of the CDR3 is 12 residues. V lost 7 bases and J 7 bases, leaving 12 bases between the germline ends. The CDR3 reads CASKSALHTQYF. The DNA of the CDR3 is TGTGCCAGCAAGTCAGCACTCCATACGCAGTATTTT.

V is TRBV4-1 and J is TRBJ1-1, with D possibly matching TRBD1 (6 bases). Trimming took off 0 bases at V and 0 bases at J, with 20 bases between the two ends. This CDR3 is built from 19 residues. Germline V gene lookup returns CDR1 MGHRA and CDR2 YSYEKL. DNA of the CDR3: TGCGCCAGCAGCCAAGATGTCGGGGTATACCCAGGGGTGAACACTGAAGCTTTCTTT. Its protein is CASSQDVGVYPGVNTEAFF.

The CDR3 DNA follows: TGTGCCAGCAGTAAGAGACAGGCTAGCCAGCCCCAGCATTTT. This translates into CASSKRQASQPQHF. The gene calls are TRBV2 and TRBJ1-5; weak D call: TRBD1 (6 bases). Germline loops: CDR1 SNHLY, CDR2 FYNNEI. Trimming left V 5 bases short and J 7 bases short, with 15 bases between. This CDR3 region has 14 residues.

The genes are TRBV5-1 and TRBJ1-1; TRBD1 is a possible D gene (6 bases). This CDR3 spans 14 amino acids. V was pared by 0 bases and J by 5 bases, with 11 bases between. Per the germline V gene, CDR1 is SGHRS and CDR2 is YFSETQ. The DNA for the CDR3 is TGCGCCAGCAGCTTGGACGGGGGCGGGACTGAAGCTTTCTTT. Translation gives CASSLDGGGTEAFF.

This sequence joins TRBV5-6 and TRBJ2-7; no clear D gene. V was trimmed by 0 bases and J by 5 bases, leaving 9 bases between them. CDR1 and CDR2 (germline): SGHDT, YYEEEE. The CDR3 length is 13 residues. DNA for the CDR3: TGTGCCAGCAGCTTGGCGTCGTCCCACGAGCAGTACTTC. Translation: CASSLASSHEQYF.

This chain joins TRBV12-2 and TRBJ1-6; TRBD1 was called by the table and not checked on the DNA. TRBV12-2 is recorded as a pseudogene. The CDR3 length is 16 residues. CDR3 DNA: TGTGCCTACTCGAGCCCTCGCTCGCGAACAGGTTCACCCCTCCACTTT. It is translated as CAYSSPRSRTGSPLHF.

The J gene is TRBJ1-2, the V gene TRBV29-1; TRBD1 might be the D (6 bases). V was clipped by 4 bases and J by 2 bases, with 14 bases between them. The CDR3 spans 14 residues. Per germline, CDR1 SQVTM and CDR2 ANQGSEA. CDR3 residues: CSVGQALSNYGYTF. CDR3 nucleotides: TGCAGCGTTGGACAGGCACTCTCGAACTATGGCTACACCTTC.

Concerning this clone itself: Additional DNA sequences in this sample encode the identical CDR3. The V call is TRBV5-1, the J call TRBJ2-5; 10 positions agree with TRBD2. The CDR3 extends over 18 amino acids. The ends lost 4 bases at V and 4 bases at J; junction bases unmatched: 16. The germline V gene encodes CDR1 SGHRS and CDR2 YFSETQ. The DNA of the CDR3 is TGCGCCAGCAGCATCCCTAGCGGGGGCCTCACCCGAGGAGAGACCCAGTACTTC. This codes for CASSIPSGGLTRGETQYF.

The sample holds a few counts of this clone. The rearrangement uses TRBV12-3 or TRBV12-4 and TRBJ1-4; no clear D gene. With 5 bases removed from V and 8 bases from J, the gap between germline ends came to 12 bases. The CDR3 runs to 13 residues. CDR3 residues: CASSPRHTEKLFF. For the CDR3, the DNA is TGTGCCAGCAGTCCCCGCCACACCGAAAAACTGTTTTTT.